A single sample is the source of the 7 T cell receptor beta chains below, sequenced in a study of CD8 T cells in Susac syndrome. Random hexamers served to reverse transcribe roughly 0.45 to 1 ug RNA. MiXCR was run by TCRdb on the immunoSEQ multiplex PCR reads, yielding one entry per CDR3 protein. The sample comprises 130,000 to 150,000 distinct CDR3 sequences, about 94% of which are singletons, and approximately 0.25% rests with the top ten. Sequences were obtained from CD8+ T cells from PBMCs. The receptors stem from a human donor in good health.

Only one count was recorded for this clonotype. The chain recombines TRBV15 with TRBJ2-2; D possibly corresponds to TRBD1 (6 bases). The V end was cut by 7 bases, the J end by 3 bases, with 18 bases between. Germline assignment: CDR1 LNHNV and CDR2 YYDKDF (reference sequence). The CDR3 spans 16 residues. The CDR3 reads CATILTNRVDTGELFF. Written as DNA, the CDR3 is TGTGCCACCATCCTCACAAACAGGGTGGACACCGGGGAGCTGTTTTTT. The full variable domain, rest sourced from reference TRBV15 and TRBJ2-2, is DAMVIQNPRYQVTQFGKPVTLSCSQTLNHNVMYWYQQKSSQAPKLLFHYYDKDFNNEADTPDNFQSRRPNTSFCFLDIRSPGLGDTAMYLCATILTNRVDTGELFFGEGSRLTVL.

The rearrangement uses TRBV27 and TRBJ2-7; D possibly matches TRBD1 or TRBD2 (5 bases each). Trimming shortened V by 6 bases and J by 3 bases, and 12 bases separated the two germline ends. Per the germline V gene, CDR1 is MNHEY and CDR2 is SMNVEV (reference sequence). This CDR3 has 13 residues. CDR3 protein: CASSPGPHYEQYF. CDR3 DNA sequence: TGTGCCAGCAGCCCGGGACCCCACTACGAGCAGTACTTC.

V gene TRBV15 combines with J gene TRBJ2-3; 10 bases are a match to TRBD2. The junction had 7 bases not matched to a gene; V was cut back by 5 bases and J by 2 bases. Germline V gene sequence: CDR1 LNHNV, CDR2 YYDKDF (reference sequence). The CDR3 runs 16 residues. For the CDR3, the DNA is TGTGCCACCAGCGGGCTTAGCGGGAGGACCACAGATACGCAGTATTTT. This encodes CATSGLSGRTTDTQYF.

This clonotype was detected only once. The chain couples TRBV7-2 to TRBJ2-7; 13 bases align to TRBD2. The CDR3 has 14 amino acids. J lost 5 bases, V lost 6 bases, and 4 bases had no gene match. Germline V CDR1 and CDR2: SGHTA, FQGNSA. For the CDR3, the DNA is TGTGCCAGCAGTATACTAGCGGGAGGGGACGAGCAGTACTTC. This codes for CASSILAGGDEQYF.

The chain carries TRBV28 and TRBJ2-7; the match to TRBD2 covers 13 bases. This CDR3 is 15 amino acids long. In germline, CDR1 is MDHEN, CDR2 SYDVKM. The V and J ends lost 6 bases and 7 bases, in that order; junction bases with no gene match: 9. The CDR3 reads CASSPGLAGVGEQYF. The CDR3 DNA reads as TGTGCCAGCAGCCCCGGACTAGCGGGAGTTGGAGAGCAGTACTTC.

The V and J genes are TRBV20-1 and TRBJ2-2, with 7 bases fitting TRBD1. This CDR3 spans 14 amino acids. The J segment lost 2 bases and the V segment lost 6 bases, leaving 6 bases of the junction unmatched. Germline-derived CDR1 and CDR2 are DFQATT and SNEGSKA (reference sequence). The CDR3 DNA reads as TGCAGTGCGCGAAGGGACAGCAACACCGGGGAGCTGTTTTTT. This gives the protein CSARRDSNTGELFF.

The count of this clonotype is one. V usage is TRBV24-1 and J usage is TRBJ2-7; D tentatively fits TRBD1 or TRBD2 (5 bases each). Trimming cost V 4 bases and J 3 bases, with 12 bases left between them. CDR1 is KGHDR, CDR2 SFDVKD, per germline. This CDR3 has 14 amino acids. CDR3 amino acids: CATSETGAFYEQYF. The CDR3, as DNA: TGTGCCACCAGTGAAACCGGGGCCTTCTACGAGCAGTACTTC.